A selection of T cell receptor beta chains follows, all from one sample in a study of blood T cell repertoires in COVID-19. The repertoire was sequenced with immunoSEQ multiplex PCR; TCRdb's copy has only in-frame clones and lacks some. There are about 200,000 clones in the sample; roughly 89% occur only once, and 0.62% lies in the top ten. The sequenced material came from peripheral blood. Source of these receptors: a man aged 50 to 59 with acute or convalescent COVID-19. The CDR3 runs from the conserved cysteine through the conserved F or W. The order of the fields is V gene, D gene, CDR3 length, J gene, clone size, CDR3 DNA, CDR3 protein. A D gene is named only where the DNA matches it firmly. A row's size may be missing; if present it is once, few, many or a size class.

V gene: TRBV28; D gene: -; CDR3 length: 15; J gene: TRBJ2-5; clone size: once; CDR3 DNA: TGTGCCAGCAGTCCAGGCGGGGAGAACCGGAAGACCCAGTACTTC; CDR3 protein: CASSPGGENRKTQYF
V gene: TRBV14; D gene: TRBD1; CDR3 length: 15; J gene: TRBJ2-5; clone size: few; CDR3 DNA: TGTGCCAGCAGCCATGGACAGGTCAGGGGAGAGACCCAGTACTTC; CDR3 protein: CASSHGQVRGETQYF
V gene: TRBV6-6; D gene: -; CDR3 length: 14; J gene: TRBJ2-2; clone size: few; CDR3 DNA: TGTGCCAGCAGGAGGACAGCGAACACCGGGGAGCTGTTTTTT; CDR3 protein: CASRRTANTGELFF
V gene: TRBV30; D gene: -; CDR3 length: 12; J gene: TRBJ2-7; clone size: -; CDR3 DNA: TGTGCCTGGAGTGTACTTGGGGGCGTCCAGTACTTC; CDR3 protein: CAWSVLGGVQYF
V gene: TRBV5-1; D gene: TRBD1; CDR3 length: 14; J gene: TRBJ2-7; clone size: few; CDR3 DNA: TGCGCCAGCAGCTCCACAGGGGGGACCTACGAGCAGTACTTC; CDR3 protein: CASSSTGGTYEQYF
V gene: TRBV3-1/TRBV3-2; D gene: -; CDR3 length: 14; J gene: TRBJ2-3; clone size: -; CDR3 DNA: TGTGCCAGCAGCCAATTAGACGGGATGGATACGCAGTATTTT; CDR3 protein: CASSQLDGMDTQYF
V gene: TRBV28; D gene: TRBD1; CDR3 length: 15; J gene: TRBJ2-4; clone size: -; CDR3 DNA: TGTGCCAGCGCCGGACAGGGGTTAGCCAAAAACATTCAGTACTTC; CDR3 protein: CASAGQGLAKNIQYF
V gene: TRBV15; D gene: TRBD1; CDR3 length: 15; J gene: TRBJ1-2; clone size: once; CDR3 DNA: TGTGCCACCAGCAGCCTTCCGGGACAGGGGATCGGCTACACCTTC; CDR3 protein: CATSSLPGQGIGYTF
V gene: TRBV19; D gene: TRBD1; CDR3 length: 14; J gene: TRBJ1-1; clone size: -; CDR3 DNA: TGTGCCAGTAGTATCGGACAGGTTTCCACTGAAGCTTTCTTT; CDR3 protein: CASSIGQVSTEAFF
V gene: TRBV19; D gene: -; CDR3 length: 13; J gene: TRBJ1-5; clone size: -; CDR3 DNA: TGTGCCAGTAGTCTCCAGGGTCAGGAGCCCCAGCATTTT; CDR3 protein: CASSLQGQEPQHF
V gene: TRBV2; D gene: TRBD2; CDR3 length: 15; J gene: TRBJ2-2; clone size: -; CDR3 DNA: TGTGCCAGCATTAGGACTAGCGGGAACACCGGGGAGCTGTTTTTT; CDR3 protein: CASIRTSGNTGELFF
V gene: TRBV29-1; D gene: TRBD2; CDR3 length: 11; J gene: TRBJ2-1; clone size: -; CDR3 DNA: TGCAGCGTAAGACTAGCGGTTGAGCAGTTCTTC; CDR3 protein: CSVRLAVEQFF
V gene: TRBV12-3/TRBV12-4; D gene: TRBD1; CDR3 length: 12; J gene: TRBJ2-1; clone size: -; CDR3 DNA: TGTGCCAGCAGCAGACAGGGGTATGAGCAGTTCTTC; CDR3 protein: CASSRQGYEQFF
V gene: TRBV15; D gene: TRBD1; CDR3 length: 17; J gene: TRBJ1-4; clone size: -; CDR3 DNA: TGTGCCACCAGCAGAGATCCAAACAGGGGTAGGAATGAAAAACTGTTTTTT; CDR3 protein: CATSRDPNRGRNEKLFF
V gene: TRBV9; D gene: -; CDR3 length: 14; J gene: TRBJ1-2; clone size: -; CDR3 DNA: TGTGCCAGCAGCGTAGCTGGCAGGGTTAGTGGCTACACCTTC; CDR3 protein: CASSVAGRVSGYTF
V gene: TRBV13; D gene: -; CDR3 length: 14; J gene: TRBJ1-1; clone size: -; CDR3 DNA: TGTGCCAGCAGACCACGGGACACGAACACTGAAGCTTTCTTT; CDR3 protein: CASRPRDTNTEAFF
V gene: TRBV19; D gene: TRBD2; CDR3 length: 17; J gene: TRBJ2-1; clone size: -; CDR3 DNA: TGTGCCAGTAGTATCCGGACTAGCGGGAGTTCCATGGATGAGCAGTTCTTC; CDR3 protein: CASSIRTSGSSMDEQFF
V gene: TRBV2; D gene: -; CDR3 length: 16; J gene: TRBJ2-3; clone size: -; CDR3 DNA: TGTGCCAGCTATCCCAACTGGAGCGGTCTTACAGATACGCAGTATTTT; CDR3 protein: CASYPNWSGLTDTQYF
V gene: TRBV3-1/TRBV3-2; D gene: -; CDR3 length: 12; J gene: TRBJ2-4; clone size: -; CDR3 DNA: TGTGCCAGCAGCCGCGGTGGAAACATTCAGTACTTC; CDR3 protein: CASSRGGNIQYF
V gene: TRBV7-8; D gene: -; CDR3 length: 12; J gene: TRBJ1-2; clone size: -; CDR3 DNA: TGTGCCAGCAGCCAGATGGCCTATGGCTACACCTTC; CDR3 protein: CASSQMAYGYTF
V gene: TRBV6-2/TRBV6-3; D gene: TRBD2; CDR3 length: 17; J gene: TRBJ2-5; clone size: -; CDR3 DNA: TGTGCCAGCAGCCGACCCCGGACTAGCGGGAGGAGGGAGACCCAGTACTTC; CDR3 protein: CASSRPRTSGRRETQYF
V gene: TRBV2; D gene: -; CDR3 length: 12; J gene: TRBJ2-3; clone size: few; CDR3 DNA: TGTGCCAGCAAGCCTAGCACAGATACGCAGTATTTT; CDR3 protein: CASKPSTDTQYF
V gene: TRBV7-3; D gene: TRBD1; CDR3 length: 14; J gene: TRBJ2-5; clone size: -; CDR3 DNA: TGTGCCAGCAGCCCACAGGGGGGCTTTGAGGCCCAGTACTTC; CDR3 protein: CASSPQGGFEAQYF
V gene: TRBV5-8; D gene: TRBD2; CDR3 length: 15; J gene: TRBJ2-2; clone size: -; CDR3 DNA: TGTGCCAGCAGCTTGGATGTTGGGAGGGCCGGGGAGCTGTTTTTT; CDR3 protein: CASSLDVGRAGELFF
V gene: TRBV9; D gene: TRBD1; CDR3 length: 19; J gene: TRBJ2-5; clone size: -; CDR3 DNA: TGTGCCAGCAGCCGAGACCGGGACAGGGGGTTCCTTGCCCAAGAGACCCAGTACTTC; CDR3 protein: CASSRDRDRGFLAQETQYF
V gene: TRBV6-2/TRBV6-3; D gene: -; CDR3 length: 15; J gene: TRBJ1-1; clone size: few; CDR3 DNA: TGTGCCAGCAGTTACGTCAGGATGGTGTACACTGAAGCTTTCTTT; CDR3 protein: CASSYVRMVYTEAFF
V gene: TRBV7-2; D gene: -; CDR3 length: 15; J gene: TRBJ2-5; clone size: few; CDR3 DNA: TGTGCCAGCAGCTTACGCGGAGGACGTTCCGAGACCCAGTACTTC; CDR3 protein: CASSLRGGRSETQYF
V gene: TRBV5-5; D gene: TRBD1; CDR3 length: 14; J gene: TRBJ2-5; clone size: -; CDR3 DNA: TGTGCCAGCAGCGTTCAGGGGGCGCGGGAGACCCAGTACTTC; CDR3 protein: CASSVQGARETQYF
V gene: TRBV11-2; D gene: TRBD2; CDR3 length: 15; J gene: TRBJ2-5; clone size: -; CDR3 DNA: TGTGCCAGCAGCCCGCGGGGGAACCAGCAAGAGACCCAGTACTTC; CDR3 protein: CASSPRGNQQETQYF
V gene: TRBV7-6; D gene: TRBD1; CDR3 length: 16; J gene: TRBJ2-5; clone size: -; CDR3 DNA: TGTGCCAGCAGCTTAGAAGGGACAGGGGCGACGGAGACCCAGTACTTC; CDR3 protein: CASSLEGTGATETQYF